These 30 T cell receptor beta chains originate from one sample sequenced in a study of beta chain features in type 1 diabetes. Study-level findings and limits: Significant though moderate, a shortening of TCRB CDR3s appeared in all four CD4+ subsets of Type 1 diabetes patients.

Sequencing targeted expressed TCRB transcripts, as all isolated RNA had been reverse transcribed. Repertoires were generated with immunoSEQ multiplex PCR, while TCRdb's copy carries only in-frame clones and drops some. The profile covers about 47,000 clones, with approximately 40% appearing a single time and roughly 0.13% taken by the ten largest. For these receptors, no antigen is known. The material sequenced was stem cell memory CD4+ T cells from blood. These receptors were obtained from a man younger than 45 with type 1 diabetes.

The V gene is TRBV4-3, the J gene TRBJ2-1, with D unresolved. V lost 4 bases and J 8 bases, leaving 12 bases between the germline ends. The CDR3 runs 13 residues. CDR1 is LGHNA and CDR2 is YSLEER in the germline V gene. For the CDR3, the DNA is TGCGCCAGCAGCCGGATAGCTTACGATGAGCAGTTCTTC. As protein: CASSRIAYDEQFF.

This clone came up a few times. The chain couples TRBV28 to TRBJ2-2, with TRBD1 matching 8 bases. The germline CDR1 and CDR2 sequences are MDHEN and SYDVKM. V lost 11 bases, J lost 4 bases, and 9 bases stayed unmatched. This CDR3 region has 14 residues. The CDR3 DNA is TGTGCCGCATTAGACAGGGGAGGCACCGGGGAGCTGTTTTTT. It translates to CAALDRGGTGELFF.

This clone was seen a handful of times. The chain combines TRBV5-1 with TRBJ2-7, with a possible D match to TRBD2 (5 bases). The CDR3 is made up of 14 amino acids. Deletions cut 1 base from V and 1 base from J, with 9 bases between. Germline V gene data show CDR1 as SGHRS and CDR2 as YFSETQ. The DNA for the CDR3 is TGCGCCAGCAGCTTGAAACTAGAGTCCTACGAGCAGTACTTC. Amino acids: CASSLKLESYEQYF.

The chain carries TRBV4-1 and TRBJ1-2, with TRBD1 matching 9 bases. This CDR3 region has 16 residues. Germline CDR1 and CDR2: MGHRA and YSYEKL. The V gene end was trimmed by 1 base and the J gene end by 8 bases; junction bases not matched to a gene: 11. The CDR3 sequence: CASSQVGGRTGVGYTF. The CDR3 bases are TGCGCCAGCAGCCAAGTGGGGGGCCGGACAGGGGTCGGCTACACCTTC.

This clone was recorded a few times. The chain uses TRBV5-1 and TRBJ2-7; D not resolved. Germline assignment: CDR1 SGHRS and CDR2 YFSETQ. The CDR3 contains 14 residues. V lost 0 bases and J lost 2, with 9 bases in between. The CDR3 loop is CASSLVPGPYEQYF. DNA for the CDR3: TGCGCCAGCAGCTTGGTTCCCGGTCCCTACGAGCAGTACTTC.

This clone has more than one count but fewer than ten. The rearrangement links TRBV18 to TRBJ2-1, with TRBD2 as a possible D gene (6 bases). CDR1 is KGHSH, CDR2 LQKENI, per germline. CDR3 size: 13 residues. V was shortened by 6 bases and J by 6 bases, with 12 bases between the two germline ends. The CDR3 here is CASSPTRTNEQFF. CDR3 DNA: TGTGCCAGCTCGCCGACTAGGACCAATGAGCAGTTCTTC.

The gene calls are TRBV14 and TRBJ1-1; 7 bases fit TRBD1. CDR1 and CDR2 (germline): SGHDN, FVKESK. This CDR3 spans 14 amino acids. V shed 4 bases, J shed 5 bases, and the junction held 7 bases outside the gene matches. The CDR3 DNA sequence: TGTGCCAGCAGCCCCAGACAGGGTGGGACTGAAGCTTTCTTT. This translates into CASSPRQGGTEAFF.

The chain has TRBV4-3 and TRBJ2-7, with D unclear. The ends were cut back, 0 bases at V and 2 bases at J, with 11 bases in the middle. The CDR3 covers 15 residues. CDR1 LGHNA and CDR2 YSLEER come from the germline V gene. CDR3 bases: TGCGCCAGCAGCCAAGAGCGAACAGCCCCCTACGAGCAGTACTTC. Its translation is CASSQERTAPYEQYF.

The sample holds a few counts of this clone. The chain recombines TRBV20-1 with TRBJ2-7; D perhaps matches TRBD2 (6 bases). Germline loops: CDR1 DFQATT, CDR2 SNEGSKA (reference sequence). The V and J ends lost 7 bases and 2 bases respectively, with 9 bases between them. The CDR3 runs to 11 residues. This CDR3 is CSVGLAYEQYF. In DNA form, the CDR3 reads TGCAGTGTGGGACTTGCCTACGAGCAGTACTTC.

V gene TRBV6-5 combines with J gene TRBJ2-2, with D tentatively TRBD2 (5 bases). Between the trimmed V and J ends, which lost 1 base and 0 bases, there was a span of 6 bases. The CDR3 is made up of 15 amino acids. Germline V gene lookup returns CDR1 MNHEY and CDR2 SVGAGI. CDR3 nucleotides: TGTGCCAGCAGTTACTGGCGGGCGAACACCGGGGAGCTGTTTTTT. Translation gives CASSYWRANTGELFF.

This clone was observed a handful of times. This rearrangement joins TRBV29-1 to TRBJ2-7; D perhaps matches TRBD1 (5 bases). Germline values: CDR1 SQVTM, CDR2 ANQGSEA. V lost 6 bases and J lost 6, with 18 bases in between. The CDR3 spans 13 residues. For the CDR3, the DNA is TGCAGCGTCCACAGGTTTACTGGAAGCGAGCAGTACTTC. Its protein is CSVHRFTGSEQYF.

The chain couples TRBV5-1 to TRBJ2-1; 12 nucleotides align to TRBD2. Trimming removed 1 base from V and 7 bases from J; junction bases left unmatched: 6. The length of the CDR3 is 16 residues. Germline CDR1 is SGHRS and CDR2 is YFSETQ. The CDR3 region is CASSLLLAGGENEQFF. The CDR3 coding sequence is TGCGCCAGCAGCTTGCTACTAGCGGGAGGCGAGAATGAGCAGTTCTTC.

This chain links TRBV18 with TRBJ1-5; TRBD1 agrees at 11 bases. V was pared by 6 bases and J by 6 bases, with 4 bases of the junction left unmatched. The germline gives CDR1 KGHSH, CDR2 LQKENI. The CDR3 is 14 amino acids. CDR3 amino acids: CASSRDRGTQPQHF. The CDR3 nucleotides are TGTGCCAGCTCTCGGGACAGGGGGACTCAGCCCCAGCATTTT.

The V and J genes are TRBV6-5 and TRBJ2-2; perhaps TRBD2 as D (7 bases). The CDR3 runs 14 residues. V was trimmed by 5 bases and J by 9 bases, leaving 16 bases between them. Germline CDR1 is MNHEY and CDR2 is SVGAGI. In DNA, the CDR3 is TGTGCCAGCAGTCCTAGGGGGGGCTGGAGGGAGCTGTTTTTT. Its protein product is CASSPRGGWRELFF.

The J gene is TRBJ2-2, the V gene TRBV6-5; perhaps TRBD1 as D (5 bases). This CDR3 region has 14 residues. V shed 6 bases and J shed 5 bases, with 13 bases lying between them. Germline V gene lookup returns CDR1 MNHEY and CDR2 SVGAGI. CDR3 loop: CASSLGLWTGELFF. CDR3 DNA: TGTGCCAGCAGCCTGGGGCTCTGGACCGGGGAGCTGTTTTTT.

This clone appeared a few times. The CDR3 DNA reads TGTGCCAGCAGCCCGGACAGGGACTATGGCTACACCTTC. This codes for CASSPDRDYGYTF. This chain connects TRBV7-2 to TRBJ1-2, with 8 bases fitting TRBD1. This CDR3 is built from 13 residues. The germline CDR1 and CDR2 sequences are SGHTA and FQGNSA. Trimming removed 5 bases from V and 3 bases from J; junction bases left unmatched: 2.

In its sample, this clone was seen a few times. The rearrangement links TRBV6-5 to TRBJ2-1; D unresolved. V lost 6 bases and J 4 bases, leaving 7 bases between the germline ends. Germline CDR1 is MNHEY and CDR2 is SVGAGI. CDR3 size: 12 residues. This chain's CDR3 is CASSDSYNEQFF. CDR3 DNA: TGTGCCAGCAGCGACTCGTACAATGAGCAGTTCTTC.

This clone was recorded a few times. The J gene is TRBJ2-1, the V gene TRBV5-1; 13 bases match TRBD2. This CDR3 has 17 residues. The V gene end was trimmed by 1 base and the J gene end by 1 base; junction bases not matched to a gene: 2. The germline V gene encodes CDR1 SGHRS and CDR2 YFSETQ. DNA for the CDR3: TGCGCCAGCAGCTTGAGGGGACTAGCGGGATCCTACAATGAGCAGTTCTTC. Translated, it gives CASSLRGLAGSYNEQFF.

This clone occurred a few times. This chain uses TRBV18 with TRBJ2-1; 10 bases are shared with TRBD2. This CDR3 is built from 15 residues. The V and J ends lost 1 base and 10 bases, in that order; junction bases with no gene match: 7. Germline assignment: CDR1 KGHSH and CDR2 LQKENI. CDR3 sequence (DNA): TGTGCCAGCTCACCACGACTAGCGGGCGGCGGAGAGCAGTTCTTC. Its translation: CASSPRLAGGGEQFF.

This clone has only one observation. The chain combines TRBV27 with TRBJ1-2, with 7 positions matching TRBD1. CDR1 is MNHEY, CDR2 SMNVEV, per germline (reference sequence). The CDR3 sequence is 13 residues long. Trimming at V came to 5 bases and at J to 8 bases, leaving 8 bases not matched to a gene. The CDR3 protein is CASSGQGVRGYTF. CDR3 sequence (DNA): TGTGCCAGCAGTGGTCAGGGGGTTCGAGGCTACACCTTC.

The genes are TRBV2 and TRBJ2-7, with TRBD1 as a possible D gene (5 bases). Trimming removed 7 bases from V and 0 bases from J, with 13 bases in between. CDR3 length equals 14 residues. Per the germline V gene, CDR1 is SNHLY and CDR2 is FYNNEI. In DNA, the CDR3 is TGTGCCAGCACCGCAAGGGGCAGCTCCTACGAGCAGTACTTC. It codes for CASTARGSSYEQYF.

This clone turned up a few times. The chain carries TRBV14 and TRBJ1-1; TRBD1 aligns across 7 bases. Trimming removed 6 bases from V and 5 bases from J; junction bases left unmatched: 12. The CDR3 is 15 amino acids. Germline V CDR1 and CDR2: SGHDN, FVKESK. The CDR3 nucleotides are TGTGCCAGCAGACGCACTGGACAGGTGGATACTGAAGCTTTCTTT. Translating gives CASRRTGQVDTEAFF.

The sample holds a few counts of this clone. The J gene is TRBJ2-1, the V gene TRBV5-1; 15 positions agree with TRBD2. Germline CDR1 is SGHRS and CDR2 is YFSETQ. The junction had 4 bases not matched to a gene; V was cut back by 4 bases and J by 2 bases. The CDR3 consists of 17 residues. Here the CDR3 reads CASSLGLAGGPYNEQFF. In DNA, the CDR3 is TGCGCCAGCAGCCTAGGACTAGCGGGAGGGCCCTACAATGAGCAGTTCTTC.

The genes are TRBV5-1 and TRBJ2-5, with D maybe TRBD2 (6 bases). Germline CDR1 and CDR2: SGHRS and YFSETQ. The V end was cut by 0 bases, the J end by 2 bases, with 8 bases between. The CDR3 extends over 14 amino acids. For the CDR3, the DNA is TGCGCCAGCAGCTTGGTTAGCGGACAAGAGACCCAGTACTTC. Translation gives CASSLVSGQETQYF. The entire variable domain, with the rest obtained from reference TRBV5-1 and TRBJ2-5, is as follows: KAGVTQTPRYLIKTRGQQVTLSCSPISGHRSVSWYQQTPGQGLQFLFEYFSETQRNKGNFPGRFSGRQFSNSRSEMNVSTLELGDSALYLCASSLVSGQETQYFGPGTRLLVL.

This chain uses TRBV19 with TRBJ2-1, with TRBD1 matching 8 bases. Looked up from germline, CDR1 is LNHDA and CDR2 is SQIVND (reference sequence). This CDR3 comprises 14 residues. V shed 2 bases, J shed 10 bases, and the junction held 7 bases outside the gene matches. CDR3 sequence reads: CASSIRGQGREQFF. CDR3 DNA: TGTGCCAGTAGTATAAGAGGACAGGGTCGGGAGCAGTTCTTC.

The chain couples TRBV27 to TRBJ2-7; the match to TRBD1 covers 8 bases. Germline V gene data show CDR1 as MNHEY and CDR2 as SMNVEV (reference sequence). The CDR3 runs 15 residues. After removal of 3 bases from V and 2 bases from J, the junction contained 6 bases not matched to a gene. The CDR3 DNA reads as TGTGCCAGCAGTTTTCTCGGGACAGGACCCTACGAGCAGTACTTC. Its translation is CASSFLGTGPYEQYF.

The chain couples TRBV5-1 to TRBJ1-3; no reliable D call. The V end lost 0 bases, the J end lost 3 bases, and 7 bases lay between the germline ends. This CDR3 region has 14 residues. Germline V gene data show CDR1 as SGHRS and CDR2 as YFSETQ. The CDR3 region is CASSLAGIGNTIYF. CDR3 DNA: TGCGCCAGCAGCTTGGCGGGGATTGGAAACACCATATATTTT.

This clone occurred a few times. The V gene is TRBV5-1, the J gene TRBJ2-1; TRBD1 aligns across 7 bases. After removal of 5 bases from V and 8 bases from J, the junction contained 10 bases not matched to a gene. This CDR3 region has 14 residues. From germline, CDR1 is SGHRS and CDR2 YFSETQ. In DNA, the CDR3 is TGCGCCAGCAGTTCAGGGGGTACTTTCGATGAGCAGTTCTTC. Translation gives CASSSGGTFDEQFF.

The J gene is TRBJ1-1, the V gene TRBV6-6, with 7 nucleotides matching TRBD1. J was trimmed by 0 bases and V by 4 bases; bases with no gene match: 5. This CDR3 comprises 15 residues. CDR1 MNHNY and CDR2 SVGAGI come from the germline V gene (reference sequence). The CDR3 is CASSWQTGLNTEAFF. The CDR3 DNA is TGTGCCAGCAGTTGGCAGACAGGGCTGAACACTGAAGCTTTCTTT.

There are a few counts of this clone. The chain couples TRBV5-1 to TRBJ1-1, with unresolved D. The germline CDR1 and CDR2 sequences are SGHRS and YFSETQ. Between the trimmed V and J ends, which lost 0 bases and 5 bases, there was a span of 11 bases. The CDR3 contains 14 residues. The DNA of the CDR3 is TGCGCCAGCAGCTTGGCCCTTGACTATACTGAAGCTTTCTTT. Amino acid sequence: CASSLALDYTEAFF.